This TCR beta chain was identified in a study of CD8 T cells in Susac syndrome. Random-hexamer reverse transcription was applied to about 0.5 to 1 ug RNA. The immunoSEQ assay covered 54 Vbeta and 13 Jbeta segments for CDR3. TCRdb called the immunoSEQ multiplex PCR reads again in MiXCR, with one record for every CDR3 protein. The table records about 210,000 distinct CDR3 sequences, 95% of them present only once. CD8+ and CD4+ T cells from blood underwent TCR beta sequencing, which was carried out in a high-throughput format. Treatment-naive patients with stable or active relapsing-remitting disease served as multiple sclerosis controls. Negative isolation was used for CD8+ and CD4+ T cells and FACS enrichment for TEMRA cells. Input material: CD4+ T cells from PBMCs. The TCR originated in a human donor with multiple sclerosis.

The CDR3 is CSATLEGRTDTQYF. CDR3 coding DNA: TGCAGTGCTACCTTGGAGGGGCGCACAGATACGCAGTATTTT. This rearrangement joins TRBV20-1 to TRBJ2-3; weak D call: TRBD2 (6 bases). V shed 4 bases and J shed 1 base, with 12 bases lying between them. This CDR3 is built from 14 residues. CDR1 and CDR2 (germline): DFQATT, SNEGSKA (reference sequence).